A single sample gave rise to the 18 T cell receptor beta chains below, sequenced in a study of T cell repertoires in cytomegalovirus infection. In TCRdb, the reads were re-called with MiXCR into one record per CDR3 protein. The sample has almost 300,000 distinct CDR3 sequences, roughly 9.3% seen once. Sequencing was performed on PBMCs. The receptors were sampled from a human donor in good health (CMV status not recorded). Some clones in this sample may be carry-over from other donors' samples.

This clonotype was recorded many times. The chain joins TRBV4-1 to TRBJ2-7, with D perhaps assigned TRBD1 or TRBD2 (7 bases each). With 4 bases removed from V and 3 bases from J, the gap between germline ends came to 13 bases. Germline assignment: CDR1 MGHRA and CDR2 YSYEKL. This CDR3 spans 14 amino acids. CDR3 sequence: CASSPGGAGYEQYV. For the CDR3, the DNA is TGCGCCAGCAGCCCAGGGGGGGCCGGCTACGAGCAGTACGTC.

This clonotype was detected ten times or more. This chain joins TRBV6-2 or TRBV6-3 and TRBJ2-1; D gene ambiguous. The CDR3 runs to 16 residues. Germline V gene sequence: CDR1 MNHEY, CDR2 SVGEGT. V lost 7 bases to trimming and J lost 7 bases, with 23 bases between them. The CDR3 region is CASTPFSRSIPNEQFF. CDR3 nucleotides: TGTGCCAGCACCCCCTTTTCCCGGAGCATCCCAAATGAGCAGTTCTTC.

This clonotype showed up just a few times. J is TRBJ1-4 and V is TRBV9, with D hard to call. Trimming cost V 4 bases and J 5 bases, with 12 bases left between them. This CDR3 region has 14 residues. The V gene's germline CDR1 is SGDLS and CDR2 YYNGEE. The CDR3 loop reads CASSPGSANEKLFF. The CDR3 nucleotides are TGTGCCAGCAGCCCGGGCAGCGCAAATGAAAAACTGTTTTTT.

The J gene is TRBJ1-1, the V gene TRBV20-1; tentative D call: TRBD1 (5 bases). Germline V gene sequence: CDR1 DFQATT, CDR2 SNEGSKA (reference sequence). The CDR3 covers 16 residues. Trimming pared 3 bases from V and 0 bases from J, leaving 17 bases between. CDR3 bases: TGCAGTGCTAGGGTAGGGACTAGTGTGATGAACACTGAAGCTTTCTTT. Protein product: CSARVGTSVMNTEAFF.

The chain combines TRBV14 with TRBJ1-4; D not certain. V was trimmed by 5 bases and J by 7 bases, leaving 5 bases between them. The CDR3 runs to 11 residues. Germline-derived CDR1 and CDR2 are SGHDN and FVKESK. The CDR3 reads CASSYGEKLFF. The CDR3 region has the DNA TGTGCCAGCAGCTACGGTGAAAAACTGTTTTTT.

This clonotype was seen many times. This chain links TRBV6-2 or TRBV6-3 with TRBJ2-7; tentatively, D is TRBD1 (5 bases). The V gene lost 6 bases and the J gene lost 6 bases, with 21 bases spanning the gap. This CDR3 contains 15 residues. Per the germline V gene, CDR1 is MNHEY and CDR2 is SVGEGT. In DNA form, the CDR3 reads TGTGCCAGCAGCACCTCAAGGGCAGGGTCACGCGAGCAGTACGTC. The encoded protein is CASSTSRAGSREQYV.

The table lists this clonotype with many counts. The chain couples TRBV5-6 to TRBJ1-5; TRBD1 is a possible D gene (6 bases). This CDR3 has 16 residues. Trimming took off 2 bases at V and 2 bases at J, with 14 bases between the two ends. Per the germline V gene, CDR1 is SGHDT and CDR2 is YYEEEE. This CDR3 is CASSFSDSSGNQPQHF. The CDR3, as DNA: TGTGCCAGCAGCTTTTCGGACAGTTCAGGCAATCAGCCCCAGCATTTT.

This clonotype has a count of ten or more. The rearrangement joins TRBV28 to TRBJ2-1, with D possibly being TRBD1 or TRBD2 (5 bases each). With 3 bases removed from V and 1 base from J, the gap between germline ends came to 13 bases. The CDR3 contains 16 residues. CDR1 is MDHEN and CDR2 is SYDVKM in the germline V gene. CDR3 region: CASSLRGVLSYNEQFF. The CDR3 DNA follows: TGTGCCAGCAGTTTGAGGGGTGTTTTATCCTACAATGAGCAGTTCTTC.

This clonotype was observed at least ten times. This chain joins TRBV6-4 and TRBJ2-2; no definite D call. The V end was cut by 3 bases, the J end by 1 base, with 3 bases between. This CDR3 spans 13 amino acids. Germline loops: CDR1 MRHNA, CDR2 SNTAGT. The CDR3 coding sequence is TGTGCCAGCAGTGAGGGGAACACCGGGGAGCTGTTTTTT. It specifies CASSEGNTGELFF.

The sample holds many counts of this clonotype. The chain joins TRBV6-2 or TRBV6-3 to TRBJ1-1, with a tentative D call TRBD1 (6 bases). Germline V lookup: CDR1 MNHEY, CDR2 SVGEGT. The CDR3 has 11 residues. V was shortened by 11 bases and J by 8 bases, with 15 bases between the two germline ends. The CDR3 sequence is CAPPGGAEAFF. For the CDR3, the DNA is TGTGCCCCGCCCGGGGGGGCGGAAGCTTTCTTT.

The CDR3 loop reads CASSSLAEGAHTEAFF. CDR3 sequence (DNA): TGCGCCAGCAGCTCATTAGCGGAGGGGGCGCACACTGAAGCTTTCTTT. The rearrangement links TRBV5-1 to TRBJ1-1; 7 nucleotides agree with TRBD1. The J segment lost 3 bases and the V segment lost 3 bases, leaving 11 bases of the junction unmatched. The germline gives CDR1 SGHRS, CDR2 YFSETQ. The CDR3 has 16 amino acids.

This clonotype was seen a handful of times. V gene TRBV2 combines with J gene TRBJ1-2, with D perhaps matching TRBD1 (5 bases). There are 12 residues in the CDR3. V shed 2 bases and J shed 8 bases, with 9 bases lying between them. From germline, CDR1 is SNHLY and CDR2 FYNNEI. In DNA, the CDR3 is TGTGCCAGCAGTGAACAGGGTATCGGCTACACCTTC. Translation gives CASSEQGIGYTF.

There are a few counts of this clonotype. The chain joins TRBV2 to TRBJ2-5; D is tentatively TRBD1 or TRBD2 (6 bases each). This CDR3 has 15 residues. The V end lost 6 bases, the J end lost 5 bases, and 19 bases lay between the germline ends. The germline V gene encodes CDR1 SNHLY and CDR2 FYNNEI. This CDR3 reads CASRREQGARETQYF. In DNA form, the CDR3 reads TGTGCCAGCAGGCGGGAACAGGGCGCTCGGGAGACCCAGTACTTC.

This clonotype was counted only a few times. The chain has TRBV5-1 and TRBJ2-1, with TRBD2 identical over 11 bases. The ends lost 2 bases at V and 4 bases at J; junction bases unmatched: 8. This CDR3 is 17 amino acids long. Germline V gene sequence: CDR1 SGHRS, CDR2 YFSETQ. The DNA of the CDR3 is TGCGCCAGCAGCTTTCATAGCGGGGGGGCCTCGTACAATGAGCAGTTCTTC. Its protein is CASSFHSGGASYNEQFF.

This clonotype was picked up a small number of times. The J gene is TRBJ2-1, the V gene TRBV9, with D possibly TRBD2 on 6 matching bases. The CDR3 is made up of 15 amino acids. Germline V gene lookup returns CDR1 SGDLS and CDR2 YYNGEE. Trimming shortened V by 0 bases and J by 2 bases, and 9 bases separated the two germline ends. CDR3 in amino acids: CASSVDGGAYNEQFF. In DNA form, the CDR3 reads TGTGCCAGCAGCGTAGATGGCGGGGCCTACAATGAGCAGTTCTTC.

This clonotype was counted many times. The CDR3 sequence: CASSSPKRAFGNEQFF. In nucleotides, the CDR3 is TGTGCCAGCAGCTCCCCCAAGAGGGCTTTCGGGAATGAGCAGTTCTTC. The chain uses TRBV7-2 and TRBJ2-1; D is perhaps TRBD2 (5 bases). V shed 4 bases and J shed 7 bases, with 20 bases lying between them. The CDR3 extends over 16 amino acids. Per germline, CDR1 SGHTA and CDR2 FQGNSA.

As regards this clonotype: This may come from a read error, since a much larger clone is one base off. The chain employs TRBV7-2 and TRBJ1-2; perhaps TRBD1 as D (5 bases). Germline V gene lookup returns CDR1 SGHTA and CDR2 FQGNSA. Deletions cut 3 bases from V and 8 bases from J, with 16 bases between. This CDR3 has 14 amino acids. The CDR3 loop is CASSFAHSGYGYTF. In DNA, the CDR3 is TGTGCCAGCAGCTTTGCGCACTCAGGGTACGGCTACACCTTC.

This clonotype was counted ten times or more. The chain combines TRBV7-9 with TRBJ1-2; tentatively, D is TRBD1 (5 bases). The ends were cut back, 4 bases at V and 4 bases at J, with 13 bases in the middle. CDR1 SEHNR and CDR2 FQNEAQ come from the germline V gene (reference sequence). The CDR3 runs to 14 residues. The CDR3 loop reads CASSSNRDLYGYTF. CDR3 nucleotides: TGTGCCAGCAGCTCAAACCGGGACCTCTATGGCTACACCTTC.